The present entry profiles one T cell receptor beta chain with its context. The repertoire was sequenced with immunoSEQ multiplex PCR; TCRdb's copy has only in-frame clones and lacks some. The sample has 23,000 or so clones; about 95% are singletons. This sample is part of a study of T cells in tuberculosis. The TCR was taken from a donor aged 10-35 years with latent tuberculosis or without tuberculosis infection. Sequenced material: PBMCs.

The CDR3 bases are TGTGCCAGCAGGCAGCGGGGGTACGATACGCAGTATTTT. Translating it yields CASRQRGYDTQYF. J is TRBJ2-3 and V is TRBV6-1, with TRBD2 matching over 8 bases. Looked up from germline, CDR1 is MNHNS and CDR2 is SASEGT. The CDR3 consists of 13 residues. Unmatched junction bases numbered 5, after V lost 6 bases and J lost 6 bases.